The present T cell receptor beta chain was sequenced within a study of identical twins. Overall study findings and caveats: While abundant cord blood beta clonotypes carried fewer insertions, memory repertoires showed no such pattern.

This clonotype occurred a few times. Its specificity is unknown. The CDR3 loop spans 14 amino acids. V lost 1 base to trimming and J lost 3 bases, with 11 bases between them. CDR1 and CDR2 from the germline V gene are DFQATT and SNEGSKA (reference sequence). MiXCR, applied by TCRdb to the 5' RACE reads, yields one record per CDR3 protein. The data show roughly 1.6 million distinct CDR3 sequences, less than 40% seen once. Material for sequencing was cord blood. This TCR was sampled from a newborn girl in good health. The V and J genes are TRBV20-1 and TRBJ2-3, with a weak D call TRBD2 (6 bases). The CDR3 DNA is TGCAGTGCTAGAGTGGGGGGACGGACAGATACGCAGTATTTT. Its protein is CSARVGGRTDTQYF.